A single sample gave rise to the 9 T cell receptor beta chains below, sequenced in a study of blood T cell repertoires in COVID-19. Some clones are missing from TCRdb's copy, which holds only in-frame ones; the method was immunoSEQ multiplex PCR. The sample has 210,000 or so clones; almost 90% are singletons. The sequenced sample consisted of peripheral blood. Receptors were obtained from a man aged 50 to 60 with acute or convalescent COVID-19.

The chain employs TRBV6-4 and TRBJ1-5, with 7 bases aligning to TRBD1. Looked up from germline, CDR1 is MRHNA and CDR2 is SNTAGT. There are 20 residues in the CDR3. J was trimmed by 6 bases and V by 1 base; bases with no gene match: 21. CDR3 sequence reads: CASSDCNWTGGKSRPQPQHF. In DNA form, the CDR3 reads TGTGCCAGCAGTGACTGCAATTGGACAGGCGGTAAGTCTCGCCCTCAGCCCCAGCATTTT.

The chain combines TRBV18 with TRBJ2-7; 9 bases agree with TRBD2. CDR1 KGHSH and CDR2 LQKENI come from the germline V gene. The length of the CDR3 is 14 residues. V lost 4 bases to trimming and J lost 3 bases; unmatched junction nucleotides: 4. This CDR3 reads CASSLRLADYEQYF. CDR3 DNA sequence: TGTGCCAGCTCACTAAGACTAGCGGACTACGAGCAGTACTTC.

The rearrangement links TRBV5-1 to TRBJ2-1, with 11 bases lining up with TRBD2. The CDR3 runs 15 residues. The junction had 3 bases not matched to a gene; V was cut back by 7 bases and J by 0 bases. From germline, CDR1 is SGHRS and CDR2 YFSETQ. In DNA form, the CDR3 reads TGCGCCAGCTTGACTAGCGGGACCTCCTACAATGAGCAGTTCTTC. Its protein product is CASLTSGTSYNEQFF.

The chain combines TRBV5-1 with TRBJ2-7; D perhaps matches TRBD2 (5 bases). Germline CDR1 reads SGHRS; CDR2 reads YFSETQ. Trimming took 4 bases from V and 12 from J, leaving 23 bases between them. The CDR3 is made up of 14 amino acids. CDR3 residues: CASSQGLATTVLYF. The CDR3 bases are TGCGCCAGCAGCCAAGGTTTAGCGACCACGGTGCTGTACTTC.

The gene calls are TRBV3-1 (or the pseudogene TRBV3-2) and TRBJ1-2, with 7 bases identical to TRBD1. Germline CDR1 and CDR2: LGHDT and YNNKEL (reference sequence). V trimming: 2 bases; J trimming: 0 bases; junction bases outside the gene matches: 9. The CDR3 runs 17 residues. The CDR3: CASSQLRDSGPNYGYTF. DNA for the CDR3: TGTGCCAGCAGCCAACTCCGGGACAGCGGACCTAACTATGGCTACACCTTC.

This clone was seen a single time. The chain recombines TRBV10-3 with TRBJ2-5; 10 nucleotides align to TRBD1. The CDR3 is 16 amino acids. J was trimmed by 2 bases and V by 1 base; bases with no gene match: 4. Germline assignment: CDR1 ENHRY and CDR2 SYGVKD. CDR3 in amino acids: CAISELAGQGQETQYF. In DNA form, the CDR3 reads TGTGCCATCAGTGAGTTGGCGGGACAGGGGCAAGAGACCCAGTACTTC.

The gene calls are TRBV3-1 (or the pseudogene TRBV3-2) and TRBJ2-1, with D possibly TRBD1 on 6 matching bases. Trimming took 3 bases from V and 9 from J, leaving 9 bases between them. CDR3 length equals 12 residues. From germline, CDR1 is LGHDT and CDR2 YNNKEL (reference sequence). The CDR3 region has the DNA TGTGCCAGCAGCCAGGGGGCAGTTGAGCAGTTCTTC. It translates to CASSQGAVEQFF.

The V gene is TRBV7-9, the J gene TRBJ2-7; D call uncertain. This CDR3 is 13 amino acids long. In germline, CDR1 is SEHNR, CDR2 FQNEAQ (reference sequence). Trimming stripped 4 bases from V and 0 bases from J, with 7 bases between. The CDR3 sequence: CASSSPNSYEQYF. The CDR3 DNA is TGTGCCAGCAGCTCCCCTAACTCCTACGAGCAGTACTTC. Complete variable domain (other parts from reference TRBV7-9 and TRBJ2-7): DTGVSQNPRHKITKRGQNVTFRCDPISEHNRLYWYRQTLGQGPEFLTYFQNEAQLEKSRLLSDRFSAERPKGSFSTLEIQRTEQGDSAMYLCASSSPNSYEQYFGPGTRLTVT.

The chain couples TRBV3-1 (or the pseudogene TRBV3-2) to TRBJ1-4; TRBD1 matches at 9 bases. J gave up 7 bases and V 4 bases, and 4 bases lay outside the gene matches. The CDR3 covers 14 residues. From germline, CDR1 is LGHDT and CDR2 YNNKEL (reference sequence). The CDR3 nucleotides are TGTGCCAGCAGCCTCGGGACAGGGACTGAAAAACTGTTTTTT. Its protein is CASSLGTGTEKLFF.